This T cell receptor beta chain was captured in a study of human T cells and chemical hapten exposure. Study in general: Patients, chiefly female, had alopecia areata, totalis or universalis.

Time point noted: patch test 2, 6 weeks after DPC sensitization. Sample treatment: therapeutic diphenylcyclopropenone sensitization with weekly scalp DPC. In regard to this clonotype: Its cognate antigen is unknown.

Findings and caveats of the study: Unchanged with DPC sensitization were TCRs above 1 in 1000 frequency. Versus controls, significantly more large CDR3 similarity clusters arose from expanded TCRs. In the PT1 data, expanded TCR counts showed a positive correlation with patch test score.

TCRdb independently ran MiXCR on the RACE reads; one entry per CDR3 protein. The table records over 85,000 distinct CDR3 sequences, about 9.6% of them present only once. Germline CDR1 reads KGHSH; CDR2 reads LQKENI. CDR3 length: 15 residues. The V and J ends lost 0 bases and 10 bases respectively, with 15 bases between them. This TCR was sampled from a woman aged 40 to 50 with alopecia areata. Some clones in this sample may be carry-over from other donors' samples. Sequencing used whole blood, obtained in connection with sensitization to the hapten diphenylcyclopropenone (DPC). The chain couples TRBV18 to TRBJ1-4; D might be TRBD1 (5 bases). CDR3 DNA: TGTGCCAGCTCACCACCGCCGGGCACGGGGGTAAAACTGTTTTTT. Protein sequence: CASSPPPGTGVKLFF.